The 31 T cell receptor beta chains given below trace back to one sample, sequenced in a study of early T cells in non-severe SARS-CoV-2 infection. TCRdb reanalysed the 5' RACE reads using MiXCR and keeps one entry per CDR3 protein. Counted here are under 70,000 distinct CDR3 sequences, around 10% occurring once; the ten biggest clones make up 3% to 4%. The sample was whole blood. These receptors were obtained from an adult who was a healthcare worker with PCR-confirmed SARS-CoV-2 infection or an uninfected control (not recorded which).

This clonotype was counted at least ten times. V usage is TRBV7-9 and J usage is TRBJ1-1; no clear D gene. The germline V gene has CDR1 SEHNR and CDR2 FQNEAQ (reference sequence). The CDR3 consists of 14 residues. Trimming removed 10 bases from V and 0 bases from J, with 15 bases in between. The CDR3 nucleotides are TGTGCCACCCTGGCCAGTGGGGTGAACACTGAAGCTTTCTTT. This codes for CATLASGVNTEAFF.

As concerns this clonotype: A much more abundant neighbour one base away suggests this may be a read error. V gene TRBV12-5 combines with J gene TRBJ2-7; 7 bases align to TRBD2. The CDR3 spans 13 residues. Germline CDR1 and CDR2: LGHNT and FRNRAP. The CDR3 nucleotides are TGTGCTAGTGGGTCAGGGAGGGCCTACGGGCAGTACTTC. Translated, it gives CASGSGRAYGQYF.

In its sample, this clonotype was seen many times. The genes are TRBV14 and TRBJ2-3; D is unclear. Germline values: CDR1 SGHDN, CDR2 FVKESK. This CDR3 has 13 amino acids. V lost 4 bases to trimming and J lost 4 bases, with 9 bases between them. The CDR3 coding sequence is TGTGCCAGCAGCCTGGTGAGAGCAGATACGCAGTATTTT. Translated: CASSLVRADTQYF.

The CDR3 reads CASSQGSGYGYTF. CDR3 nucleotide sequence: TGTGCCAGCAGCCAGGGATCTGGCTATGGCTACACCTTC. The chain carries TRBV27 and TRBJ1-2; weak D call: TRBD1 (5 bases). CDR1 and CDR2 (germline): MNHEY, SMNVEV (reference sequence). Trimming removed 6 bases at V and 4 bases at J, with 12 bases between. CDR3 length equals 13 residues.

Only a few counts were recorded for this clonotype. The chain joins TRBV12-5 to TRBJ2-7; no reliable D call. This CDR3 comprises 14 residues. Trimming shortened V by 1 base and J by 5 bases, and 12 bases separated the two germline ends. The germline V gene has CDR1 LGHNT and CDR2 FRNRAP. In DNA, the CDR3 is TGTGCTAGTGGTTTGGGGCAGGTCAGGAACGAGCAGTACTTC. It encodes CASGLGQVRNEQYF.

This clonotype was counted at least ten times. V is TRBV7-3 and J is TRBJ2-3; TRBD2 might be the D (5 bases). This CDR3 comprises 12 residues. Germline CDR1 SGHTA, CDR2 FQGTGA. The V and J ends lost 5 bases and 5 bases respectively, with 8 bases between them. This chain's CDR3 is CASSRSGDTQYF. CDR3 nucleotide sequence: TGTGCCAGCAGCCGGAGCGGAGATACGCAGTATTTT.

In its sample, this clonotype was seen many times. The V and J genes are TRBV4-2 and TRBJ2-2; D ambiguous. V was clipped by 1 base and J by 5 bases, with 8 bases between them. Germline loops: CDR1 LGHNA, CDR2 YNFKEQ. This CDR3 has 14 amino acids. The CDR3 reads CASSQGVSTGELFF. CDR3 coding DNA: TGTGCCAGCAGCCAAGGTGTGTCTACCGGGGAGCTGTTTTTT.

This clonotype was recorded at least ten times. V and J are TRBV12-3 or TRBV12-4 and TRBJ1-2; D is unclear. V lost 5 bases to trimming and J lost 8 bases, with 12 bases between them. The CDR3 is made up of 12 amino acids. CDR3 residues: CASSGEGWGYTF. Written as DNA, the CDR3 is TGTGCCAGCAGTGGGGAAGGCTGGGGCTACACCTTC.

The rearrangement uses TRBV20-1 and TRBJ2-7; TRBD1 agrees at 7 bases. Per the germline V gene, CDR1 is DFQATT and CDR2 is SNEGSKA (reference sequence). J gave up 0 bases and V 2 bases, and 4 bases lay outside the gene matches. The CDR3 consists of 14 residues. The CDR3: CSARPTGTSYEQYF. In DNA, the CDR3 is TGCAGTGCTAGACCGACAGGGACCTCCTACGAGCAGTACTTC.

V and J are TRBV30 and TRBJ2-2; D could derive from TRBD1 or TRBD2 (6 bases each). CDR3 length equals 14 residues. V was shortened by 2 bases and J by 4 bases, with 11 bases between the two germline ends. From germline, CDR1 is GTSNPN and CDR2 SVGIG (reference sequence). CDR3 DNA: TGTGCCTGGAGTCGGGGGCTCTCCACCGGGGAGCTGTTTTTT. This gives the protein CAWSRGLSTGELFF.

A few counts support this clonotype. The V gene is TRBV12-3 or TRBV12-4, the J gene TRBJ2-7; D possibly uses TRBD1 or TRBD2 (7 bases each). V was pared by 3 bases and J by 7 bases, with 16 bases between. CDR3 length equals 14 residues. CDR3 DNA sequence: TGTGCCAGCAGTTTGCGGGAGACAGGGTGGGAGCAGTACTTC. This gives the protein CASSLRETGWEQYF.

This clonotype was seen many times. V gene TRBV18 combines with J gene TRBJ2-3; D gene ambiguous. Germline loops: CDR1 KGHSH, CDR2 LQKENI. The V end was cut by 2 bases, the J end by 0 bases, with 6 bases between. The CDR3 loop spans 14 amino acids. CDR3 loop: CASSPEASTDTQYF. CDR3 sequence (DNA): TGTGCCAGCTCACCAGAGGCTAGCACAGATACGCAGTATTTT. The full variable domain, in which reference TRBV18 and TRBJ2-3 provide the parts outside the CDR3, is NAGVMQNPRHLVRRRGQEARLRCSPMKGHSHVYWYRQLPEEGLKFMVYLQKENIIDESGMPKERFSAEFPKEGPSILRIQQVVRGDSAAYFCASSPEASTDTQYFGPGTRLTVL.

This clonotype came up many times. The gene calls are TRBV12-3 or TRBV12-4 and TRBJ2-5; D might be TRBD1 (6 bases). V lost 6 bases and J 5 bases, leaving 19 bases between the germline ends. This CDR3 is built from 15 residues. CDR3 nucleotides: TGTGCCAGCAGCCCGCCGAATACTAGGGGGGAGACCCAGTACTTC. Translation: CASSPPNTRGETQYF.

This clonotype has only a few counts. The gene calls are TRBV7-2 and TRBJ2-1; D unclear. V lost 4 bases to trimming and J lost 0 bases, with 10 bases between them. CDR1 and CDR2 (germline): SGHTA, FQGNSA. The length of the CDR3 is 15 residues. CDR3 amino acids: CASSSNTFSYNEQFF. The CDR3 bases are TGTGCCAGCAGCTCGAATACGTTCTCCTACAATGAGCAGTTCTTC. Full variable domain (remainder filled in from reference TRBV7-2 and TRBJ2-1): GAGVSQSPSNKVTEKGKDVELRCDPISGHTALYWYRQSLGQGLEFLIYFQGNSAPDKSGLPSDRFSAERTGGSVSTLTIQRTQQEDSAVYLCASSSNTFSYNEQFFGPGTRLTVL.

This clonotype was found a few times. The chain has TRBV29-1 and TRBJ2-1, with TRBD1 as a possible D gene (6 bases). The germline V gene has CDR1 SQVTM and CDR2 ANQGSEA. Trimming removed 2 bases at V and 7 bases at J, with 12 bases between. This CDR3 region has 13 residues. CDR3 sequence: CSVETGWTNEQFF. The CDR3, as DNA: TGCAGCGTTGAAACAGGGTGGACAAATGAGCAGTTCTTC.

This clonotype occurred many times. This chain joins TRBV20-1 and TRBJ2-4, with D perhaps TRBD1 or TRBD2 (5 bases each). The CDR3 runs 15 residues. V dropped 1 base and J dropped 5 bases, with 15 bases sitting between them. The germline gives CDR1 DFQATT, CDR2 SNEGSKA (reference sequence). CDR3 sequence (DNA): TGCAGTGCTAGAGGTCTCCGGGACCCCGAAAACATTCAGTACTTC. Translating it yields CSARGLRDPENIQYF.

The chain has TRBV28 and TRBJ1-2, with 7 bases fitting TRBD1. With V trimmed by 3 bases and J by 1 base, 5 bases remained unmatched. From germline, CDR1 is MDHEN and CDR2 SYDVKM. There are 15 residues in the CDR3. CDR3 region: CASSLPQGSNYGYTF. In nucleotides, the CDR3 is TGTGCCAGCAGTTTGCCACAGGGGAGTAACTATGGCTACACCTTC.

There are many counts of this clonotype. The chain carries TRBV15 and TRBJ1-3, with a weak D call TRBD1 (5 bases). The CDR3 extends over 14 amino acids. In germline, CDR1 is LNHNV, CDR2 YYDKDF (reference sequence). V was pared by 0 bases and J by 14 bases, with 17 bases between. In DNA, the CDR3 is TGTGCCACCAGCAGAGATCTCGCCAACTCGGGGCTATATTTT. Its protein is CATSRDLANSGLYF. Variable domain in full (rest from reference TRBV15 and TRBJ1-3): DAMVIQNPRYQVTQFGKPVTLSCSQTLNHNVMYWYQQKSSQAPKLLFHYYDKDFNNEADTPDNFQSRRPNTSFCFLDIRSPGLGDTAMYLCATSRDLANSGLYFGEGSWLTVV.

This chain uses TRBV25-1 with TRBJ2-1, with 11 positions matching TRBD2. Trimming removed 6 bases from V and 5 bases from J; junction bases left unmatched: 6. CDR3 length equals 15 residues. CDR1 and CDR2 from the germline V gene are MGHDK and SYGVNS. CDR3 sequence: CASRVAGGPHNEQFF. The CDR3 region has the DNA TGTGCCAGCAGAGTAGCGGGGGGGCCCCACAATGAGCAGTTCTTC.

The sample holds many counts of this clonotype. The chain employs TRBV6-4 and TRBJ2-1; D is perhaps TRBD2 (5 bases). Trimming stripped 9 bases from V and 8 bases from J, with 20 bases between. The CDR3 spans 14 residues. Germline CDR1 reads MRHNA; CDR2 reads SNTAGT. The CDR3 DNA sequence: TGTGCCAGTTCCCCTAGCCCCAGCACCGATGAGCAGTTCTTC. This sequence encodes CASSPSPSTDEQFF.

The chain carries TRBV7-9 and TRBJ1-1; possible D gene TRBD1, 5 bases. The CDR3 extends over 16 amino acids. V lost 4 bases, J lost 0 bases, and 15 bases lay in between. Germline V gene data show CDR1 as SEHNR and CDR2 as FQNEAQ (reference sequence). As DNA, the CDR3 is TGTGCCAGCAGCTCCCCAAGTGACAGCATGAACACTGAAGCTTTCTTT. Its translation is CASSSPSDSMNTEAFF.

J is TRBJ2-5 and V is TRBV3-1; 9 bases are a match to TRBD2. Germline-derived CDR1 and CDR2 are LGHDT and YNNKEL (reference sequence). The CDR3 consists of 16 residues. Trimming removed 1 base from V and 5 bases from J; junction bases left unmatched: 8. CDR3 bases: TGTGCCAGCAGCCAAGTTGGCGGGGGGGCCCTGGAGACCCAGTACTTC. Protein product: CASSQVGGGALETQYF.

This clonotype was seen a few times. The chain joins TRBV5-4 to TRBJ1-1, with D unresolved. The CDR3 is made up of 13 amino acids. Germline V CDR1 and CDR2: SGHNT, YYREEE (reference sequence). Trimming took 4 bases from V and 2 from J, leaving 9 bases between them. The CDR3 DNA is TGTGCCAGCAGCCTCGACCGAAACACTGAAGCTTTCTTT. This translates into CASSLDRNTEAFF.

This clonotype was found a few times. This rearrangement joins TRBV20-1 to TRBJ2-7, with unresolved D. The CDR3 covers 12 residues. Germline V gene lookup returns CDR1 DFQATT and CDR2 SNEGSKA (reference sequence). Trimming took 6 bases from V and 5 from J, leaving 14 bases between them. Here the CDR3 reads CSADPIAHEQYF. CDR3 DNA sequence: TGCAGTGCCGACCCTATTGCCCACGAGCAGTACTTC.

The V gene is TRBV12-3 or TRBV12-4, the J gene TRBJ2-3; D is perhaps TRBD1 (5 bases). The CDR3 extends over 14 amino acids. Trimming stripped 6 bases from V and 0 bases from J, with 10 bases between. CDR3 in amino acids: CASSTGHSTDTQYF. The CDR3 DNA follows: TGTGCCAGCAGCACCGGACACAGCACAGATACGCAGTATTTT.

The CDR3 DNA is TGCAGTGCTTCCCCGGTTCAAAGACAGGGTCCGGACGAGCAGTACTTC. Translation gives CSASPVQRQGPDEQYF. The V call is TRBV20-1, the J call TRBJ2-7; 7 bases are shared with TRBD1. The CDR3 extends over 16 amino acids. Germline CDR1 DFQATT, CDR2 SNEGSKA (reference sequence). V lost 5 bases, J lost 5 bases, and 18 bases stayed unmatched.

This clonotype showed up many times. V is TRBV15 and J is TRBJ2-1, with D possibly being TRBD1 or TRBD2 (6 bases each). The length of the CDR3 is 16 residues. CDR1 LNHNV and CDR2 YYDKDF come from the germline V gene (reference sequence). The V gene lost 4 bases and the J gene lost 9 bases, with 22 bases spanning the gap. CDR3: CATSILELRGAGEQFF. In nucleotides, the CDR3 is TGTGCCACCAGCATCCTAGAGCTTAGGGGGGCGGGTGAGCAGTTCTTC. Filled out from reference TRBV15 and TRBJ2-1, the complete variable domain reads DAMVIQNPRYQVTQFGKPVTLSCSQTLNHNVMYWYQQKSSQAPKLLFHYYDKDFNNEADTPDNFQSRRPNTSFCFLDIRSPGLGDTAMYLCATSILELRGAGEQFFGPGTRLTVL.

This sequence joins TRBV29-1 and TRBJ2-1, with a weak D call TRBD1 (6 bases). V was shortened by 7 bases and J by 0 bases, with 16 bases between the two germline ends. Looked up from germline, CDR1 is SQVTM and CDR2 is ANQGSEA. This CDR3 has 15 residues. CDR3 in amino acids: CSAPGQGSSYNEQFF. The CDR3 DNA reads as TGCAGCGCCCCCGGGCAGGGGAGCTCCTACAATGAGCAGTTCTTC.

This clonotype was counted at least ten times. Here the CDR3 reads CASSVDSRSSGANVLTF. DNA for the CDR3: TGTGCCAGTAGTGTGGACAGCCGGAGCTCTGGGGCCAACGTCCTGACTTTC. The V gene is TRBV19, the J gene TRBJ2-6; D perhaps matches TRBD1 (6 bases). The V and J ends lost 5 bases and 0 bases respectively, with 14 bases between them. The CDR3 totals 17 residues. CDR1 is LNHDA and CDR2 is SQIVND in the germline V gene (reference sequence). The full variable domain, with the rest looked up from reference TRBV19 and TRBJ2-6, is DGGITQSPKYLFRKEGQNVTLSCEQNLNHDAMYWYRQDPGQGLRLIYYSQIVNDFQKGDIAEGYSVSREKKESFPLTVTSAQKNPTAFYLCASSVDSRSSGANVLTFGAGSRLTVL.

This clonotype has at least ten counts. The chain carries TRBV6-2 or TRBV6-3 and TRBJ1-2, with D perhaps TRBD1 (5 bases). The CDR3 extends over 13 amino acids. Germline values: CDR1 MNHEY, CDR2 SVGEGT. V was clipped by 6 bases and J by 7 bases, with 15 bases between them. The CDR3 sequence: CASRQDRGRGYTF. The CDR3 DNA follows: TGTGCCAGCAGACAAGACAGAGGCCGTGGCTACACCTTC.

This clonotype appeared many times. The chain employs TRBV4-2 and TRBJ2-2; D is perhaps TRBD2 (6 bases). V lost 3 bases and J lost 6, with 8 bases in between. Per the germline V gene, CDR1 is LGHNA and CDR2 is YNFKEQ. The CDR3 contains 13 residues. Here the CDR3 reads CASSQGEAGELFF. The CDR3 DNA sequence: TGTGCCAGCAGCCAGGGGGAGGCCGGGGAGCTGTTTTTT.